A single sample is the source of the 5 T cell receptor beta chains below, sequenced in a study of cytomegalovirus exposure and HLA in healthy donors. Sequenced by immunoSEQ multiplex PCR; TCRdb stores in-frame clones only, minus some. The sample records approximately 220,000 clones, around four fifths being singletons. The source material was PBMCs. These receptors were obtained from a woman aged 25 to 45 in good health and CMV-seropositive.

V and J are TRBV5-6 and TRBJ1-2; D might be TRBD1 (6 bases). Trimming removed 4 bases from V and 6 bases from J, with 19 bases in between. This CDR3 spans 15 amino acids. Germline loops: CDR1 SGHDT, CDR2 YYEEEE. The chain's CDR3 is CASSRRTEIYDGYTF. The CDR3 DNA reads TGTGCCAGCAGCCGCCGGACAGAGATCTACGATGGCTACACCTTC.

This chain uses TRBV6-4 with TRBJ2-6; D remains unclear. The CDR3 sequence is 15 residues long. Germline lookup yields CDR1 MRHNA and CDR2 SNTAGT. V dropped 3 bases and J dropped 2 bases, with 8 bases sitting between them. CDR3 in amino acids: CASSEGGTGANVLTF. The CDR3 nucleotides are TGTGCCAGCAGTGAAGGTGGCACTGGGGCCAACGTCCTGACTTTC.

The rearrangement links TRBV30 to TRBJ1-1; no firm D call. V dropped 4 bases and J dropped 0 bases, with 6 bases sitting between them. The length of the CDR3 is 12 residues. Germline values: CDR1 GTSNPN, CDR2 SVGIG (reference sequence). Here the CDR3 DNA reads TGTGCCTGGATTAAGATGAACACTGAAGCTTTCTTT. Its translation is CAWIKMNTEAFF.

The chain links TRBV10-1 to TRBJ2-2; D ambiguous. Trimming removed 1 base at V and 6 bases at J, with 12 bases between. CDR1 is WNHNN and CDR2 is SYGVQD in the germline V gene (reference sequence). The CDR3 loop spans 15 amino acids. CDR3 nucleotides: TGCGCCAGCAGTGAGTACAGCCAAGGATCCGGGGAGCTGTTTTTT. This gives the protein CASSEYSQGSGELFF.

This clone was counted a single time. The chain uses TRBV5-1 and TRBJ2-7, with TRBD2 identical over 7 bases. The ends lost 6 bases at V and 2 bases at J; junction bases unmatched: 5. This CDR3 region has 13 residues. CDR1 is SGHRS and CDR2 is YFSETQ in the germline V gene. The CDR3 sequence: CASTAGTTYEQYF. The CDR3 nucleotides read TGCGCCAGCACAGCGGGAACTACCTACGAGCAGTACTTC. Supplemented by reference TRBV5-1 and TRBJ2-7, the full variable domain reads KAGVTQTPRYLIKTRGQQVTLSCSPISGHRSVSWYQQTPGQGLQFLFEYFSETQRNKGNFPGRFSGRQFSNSRSEMNVSTLELGDSALYLCASTAGTTYEQYFGPGTRLTVT.